These T cell receptor beta chains were read from a single sample in a study of T cell repertoires in cytomegalovirus infection. These receptors lack a known antigen. TCRdb itself ran the reads through MiXCR, one entry per CDR3 protein. The table lists about 130,000 distinct CDR3 sequences, 32% of them singletons. Sequenced material: CD8+ T cells from cultured PBMCs, taken from culture after CMV antigen stimulation. These receptors were collected from a human donor in good health (CMV status not recorded). Some clones in this sample may be carry-over from other donors' samples. Both conserved end residues are part of each CDR3. The D gene is left open where the match is weak. Expanded clones get a size class; other rows say once, few or many, or leave the size out.

J | length | V | size | D | DNA | CDR3
TRBJ2-4 | 17 | TRBV6-5 | few | TRBD2 | TGTGCCAGCAGTTACCAGGGTTCGGCGGGGGGGAAAAACATTCAGTACTTC | CASSYQGSAGGKNIQYF
TRBJ1-6 | 14 | TRBV20-1 | NA | NA | TGCAGTGCTGGCTGGAGGGCCCGGAATTCACCCCTCCACTTT | CSAGWRARNSPLHF
TRBJ1-2 | 14 | TRBV6-6 | few | NA | TGTGCCAGCAGTTACGTTGGGGCTAACTATGGCTACACCTTC | CASSYVGANYGYTF
TRBJ2-1 | 16 | TRBV7-8 | few | TRBD2 | TGTGCCAGCAGCTTAGACGGCGGGGGCTCCTACAATGAGCAGTTCTTC | CASSLDGGGSYNEQFF
TRBJ2-2 | 16 | TRBV7-8 | few | TRBD1 | TGTGCCAGCAGACTACTAAAGGGGGCCCACACCGGGGAGCTGTTTTTT | CASRLLKGAHTGELFF
TRBJ2-1 | 16 | TRBV19 | few | NA | TGTGCCAGTAGTATGGTGGTACAGGTCACCTACAATGAGCAGTTCTTC | CASSMVVQVTYNEQFF
TRBJ1-5 | 15 | TRBV6-2/TRBV6-3 | NA | NA | TGTGCCAGCAGTTACGCCGACCGCCGGGGGCTGCCCCAGCATTTT | CASSYADRRGLPQHF
TRBJ2-1 | 17 | TRBV4-1 | NA | NA | TGCGCCAGCAGCCAAGAATCTGGGGGGGGGGCCGTCAATGAGCAGTTCTTC | CASSQESGGGAVNEQFF
TRBJ1-2 | 13 | TRBV7-8 | few | NA | TGTGCCAGCAGCGTAGGCGGGGGATATGGCTACACCTTC | CASSVGGGYGYTF
TRBJ2-3 | 12 | TRBV11-2 | many | NA | TGTGCCAGCAGCCAGTACACAGATACGCAGTATTTT | CASSQYTDTQYF
TRBJ2-1 | 19 | TRBV11-2 | NA | TRBD2 | TGTGCCAGCAGCTTTTTCTTAGCGGGGGGGCCTATTCCCAACAATGAGCAGTTCTTC | CASSFFLAGGPIPNNEQFF
TRBJ1-5 | 16 | TRBV28 | many | NA | TGTGCCAGCAGTTTTACCGTGGGGAGTCCCAATCAGCCCCAGCATTTT | CASSFTVGSPNQPQHF
TRBJ2-3 | 18 | TRBV7-9 | few | TRBD2 | TGTGCCAGCAGCCACAAAATAACTAGCGGGGGGAGCACAGATACGCAGTATTTT | CASSHKITSGGSTDTQYF
TRBJ1-5 | 15 | TRBV4-1 | NA | NA | TGCGCCAGCAGCCAAGATCAGGGGTACTACCAGCCCCAGCATTTT | CASSQDQGYYQPQHF
TRBJ1-6 | 13 | TRBV12-3/TRBV12-4 | NA | NA | TGTGCCAGCACTAACCGGGATAATTCACCCCTCCACTTT | CASTNRDNSPLHF
TRBJ2-1 | 14 | TRBV5-4 | once | NA | TGTGCCAGCAGCTTGGATCGGCTCTACAATGAGCAGTTCTTC | CASSLDRLYNEQFF
TRBJ1-5 | 15 | TRBV7-9 | few | NA | TGTGCCAGCAGCTTAGGGACAGTTAGCAATCAGCCCCAGCATTTT | CASSLGTVSNQPQHF
TRBJ2-7 | 13 | TRBV28 | many | NA | TGTGCCAGCAGTTTCCCATCCCCCTACGAGCAGTACTTC | CASSFPSPYEQYF
TRBJ2-1 | 18 | TRBV2 | few | TRBD2 | TGTGCCAGCAGGAAGAACCTACTAGCGGGGGACTCCTACAATGAGCAGTTCTTC | CASRKNLLAGDSYNEQFF
TRBJ1-1 | 14 | TRBV12-3/TRBV12-4 | few | TRBD1 | TGTGCCAGCAGATATACAGGGGCGACCGGTGAAGCTTTCTTT | CASRYTGATGEAFF
TRBJ2-2 | 16 | TRBV7-2 | many | TRBD1 | TGTGCCAGCAGCGTCTCCGGGACAGGGTGGGCCGGGGAGCTGTTTTTT | CASSVSGTGWAGELFF
TRBJ2-2 | 15 | TRBV18 | NA | NA | TGTGCCAGCTCCCCCTACGACAGGAACACCGGGGAGCTGTTTTTT | CASSPYDRNTGELFF
TRBJ2-1 | 17 | TRBV14 | NA | NA | TGTGCCAGCAGCCAAGATTTCGGGGGAAGCTCCTACAATGAGCAGTTCTTC | CASSQDFGGSSYNEQFF
TRBJ2-1 | 15 | TRBV27 | few | NA | TGTGCCAGCAGAGTGGCGGGGGCCCTAAACAATGAGCAGTTCTTC | CASRVAGALNNEQFF
TRBJ2-1 | 15 | TRBV19 | NA | TRBD2 | TGTGCCAGTAGTATGGGACGGGGGGGCCGGAATGAGCAGTTCTTC | CASSMGRGGRNEQFF
TRBJ2-1 | 15 | TRBV19 | NA | TRBD2 | TGTGCCAGTAGTATGAGCGGGGGGTTGTACAATGAGCAGTTCTTC | CASSMSGGLYNEQFF